The source of this T cell receptor (beta chain) is a study of blood T cell repertoires in COVID-19. The CDR3 spans 13 residues. J was trimmed by 7 bases and V by 10 bases; bases with no gene match: 13. Produced via immunoSEQ multiplex PCR; TCRdb's table is partial and in-frame only. The table has around 370,000 clones, approximately 90% seen once. V and J are TRBV12-3 or TRBV12-4 and TRBJ2-7; 7 nucleotides align to TRBD1. Sample: PBMCs or T cells enriched from blood (not recorded which). The sequence derives from a woman aged 18-29 years who had recovered from COVID-19. CDR3 nucleotides: TGTGCCACCCGACCAGGGGGAACGGGGGAGCAGTACTTC. Translating gives CATRPGGTGEQYF.